A single sample gave rise to the 30 T cell receptor beta chains below, sequenced in a study of T cells in pancreatic ductal adenocarcinoma. Selected pancreatic ductal adenocarcinoma patients had undergone surgery without neoadjuvant therapy. Sequenced by immunoSEQ multiplex PCR; TCRdb stores in-frame clones only, minus some. The sample yields tens of thousands of clones, 85% to 95% seen once. Sequencing used PBMCs. These receptors came from a human donor with pancreatic ductal adenocarcinoma.

The J gene is TRBJ1-2, the V gene TRBV2, with D perhaps matching TRBD1 (5 bases). Germline V gene lookup returns CDR1 SNHLY and CDR2 FYNNEI. Deletions cut 2 bases from V and 4 bases from J, with 11 bases between. The CDR3 is 14 residues long. The CDR3 DNA reads TGTGCCAGCAGTGAACAGGGTAGGGGCTATGGCTACACCTTC. It translates to CASSEQGRGYGYTF.

The rearrangement uses TRBV7-6 and TRBJ2-1; 8 positions match TRBD2. This CDR3 is built from 20 residues. Germline assignment: CDR1 SGHVS and CDR2 FNYEAQ. Germline trimming cut 2 bases from V and 0 bases from J; bases unmatched to any gene: 15. The CDR3 protein is CASSLSFGRGRTSSYNEQFF. In DNA, the CDR3 is TGTGCCAGCAGCTTATCGTTTGGTCGCGGGAGGACCAGCTCCTACAATGAGCAGTTCTTC.

The rearrangement uses TRBV28 and TRBJ1-1, with D maybe TRBD1 (5 bases). Germline V gives CDR1 MDHEN, CDR2 SYDVKM. This CDR3 has 14 residues. Between the trimmed V and J ends, which lost 6 bases and 1 base, there was a span of 12 bases. CDR3: CASRVRGRNTEAFF. The CDR3 nucleotides are TGTGCCAGCAGGGTACGGGGACGGAACACTGAAGCTTTCTTT.

The rearrangement links TRBV5-1 to TRBJ2-7, with D perhaps TRBD1 or TRBD2 (5 bases each). Germline-derived CDR1 and CDR2 are SGHRS and YFSETQ. This CDR3 is built from 15 residues. Trimming took off 4 bases at V and 4 bases at J, with 18 bases between the two ends. The CDR3 bases are TGCGCCAGCAGCGAATCCCCGGGACCACAATACGAGCAGTACTTC. Encoded protein: CASSESPGPQYEQYF.

This sequence joins TRBV7-9 and TRBJ2-5; 10 bases align to TRBD2. V trimming: 3 bases; J trimming: 0 bases; junction bases outside the gene matches: 4. CDR3 length: 16 residues. In germline, CDR1 is SEHNR, CDR2 FQNEAQ (reference sequence). The CDR3, as DNA: TGTGCCAGCAGCTTGGGACTAGCGTTAGACCAAGAGACCCAGTACTTC. Translation gives CASSLGLALDQETQYF.

The chain combines TRBV27 with TRBJ2-1; 8 bases map to TRBD2. The CDR3 contains 15 residues. The V segment lost 2 bases and the J segment 4 bases; nucleotides outside the gene matches: 4. Germline values: CDR1 MNHEY, CDR2 SMNVEV (reference sequence). CDR3: CASSLRLAKYNEQFF. In DNA, the CDR3 is TGTGCCAGCAGTTTAAGACTAGCGAAGTACAATGAGCAGTTCTTC.

The V call is TRBV2, the J call TRBJ1-1, with no clear D. The CDR3 extends over 16 amino acids. Germline loops: CDR1 SNHLY, CDR2 FYNNEI. V dropped 6 bases and J dropped 0 bases, with 17 bases sitting between them. This CDR3 reads CASRPGGGRMNTEAFF. The CDR3 DNA follows: TGTGCCAGCAGACCTGGCGGAGGGAGGATGAACACTGAAGCTTTCTTT.

V and J are TRBV2 and TRBJ2-3; TRBD1 matches 11 bases. This CDR3 contains 16 residues. The V gene's germline CDR1 is SNHLY and CDR2 FYNNEI. With V trimmed by 4 bases and J by 0 bases, 3 bases remained unmatched. Here the CDR3 DNA reads TGTGCCAGCAGTGGGACAGGGGGCGGGAGCACAGATACGCAGTATTTT. Its protein product is CASSGTGGGSTDTQYF.

Only one count was recorded for this clone. This chain uses TRBV19 with TRBJ2-7, with a possible D match to TRBD1 (5 bases). CDR1 and CDR2 (germline): LNHDA, SQIVND (reference sequence). The ends were cut back, 3 bases at V and 7 bases at J, with 16 bases in the middle. This CDR3 is 14 amino acids long. The CDR3: CASSIGAGFWEQYF. Here the CDR3 DNA reads TGTGCCAGTAGTATTGGGGCAGGGTTTTGGGAGCAGTACTTC.

The chain employs TRBV4-3 and TRBJ2-1; TRBD1 aligns across 7 bases. Looked up from germline, CDR1 is LGHNA and CDR2 is YSLEER. V shed 4 bases, J shed 3 bases, and the junction held 6 bases outside the gene matches. The CDR3 is 15 amino acids. The CDR3 bases are TGCGCCAGCAGCCCCAAGGGGGCCCTCTACAATGAGCAGTTCTTC. Amino acid sequence: CASSPKGALYNEQFF.

This clone appeared a single time. V is TRBV18 and J is TRBJ1-2; maybe TRBD1 (5 bases). CDR1 and CDR2 (germline): KGHSH, LQKENI. Trimming stripped 3 bases from V and 4 bases from J, with 15 bases between. The CDR3 consists of 15 residues. The CDR3 region has the DNA TGTGCCAGCTCACCCCCCAGGGTATCGGTCTATGGCTACACCTTC. This translates into CASSPPRVSVYGYTF.

This clone was detected a few times. This chain uses TRBV10-3 with TRBJ2-1, with 9 bases identical to TRBD1. CDR3 length: 14 amino acids. After removal of 3 bases from V and 8 bases from J, the junction contained 5 bases not matched to a gene. CDR1 ENHRY and CDR2 SYGVKD come from the germline V gene. DNA of the CDR3: TGTGCCATCAGTGAATTGGGACAGGGATATGAGCAGTTCTTC. Amino acids: CAISELGQGYEQFF.

The DNA for the CDR3 is TGTGCCAGTAGTATCGGGGTAGAGCAGTACTTC. This gives the protein CASSIGVEQYF. The chain uses TRBV19 and TRBJ2-7; D is possibly TRBD2 (5 bases). The CDR3 sequence is 11 residues long. Germline V gene sequence: CDR1 LNHDA, CDR2 SQIVND (reference sequence). With 3 bases removed from V and 7 bases from J, the gap between germline ends came to 7 bases.

The rearrangement uses TRBV30 and TRBJ1-1; the D is unclear. Per the germline V gene, CDR1 is GTSNPN and CDR2 is SVGIG (reference sequence). The CDR3 loop spans 14 amino acids. The V gene lost 0 bases and the J gene lost 4 bases, with 12 bases spanning the gap. This chain's CDR3 is CAWSVTEGTTEAFF. CDR3 nucleotide sequence: TGTGCCTGGAGTGTAACGGAAGGAACCACTGAAGCTTTCTTT.

This clone has just one count. The chain links TRBV11-2 to TRBJ2-1, with no clear D. Trimming stripped 5 bases from V and 2 bases from J, with 10 bases between. The CDR3 runs to 14 residues. The V gene's germline CDR1 is SGHAT and CDR2 FQNNGV. CDR3 nucleotides: TGTGCCAGCAGCCTGGATAGAACCTACAATGAGCAGTTCTTC. This sequence encodes CASSLDRTYNEQFF.

The rearrangement joins TRBV7-9 to TRBJ1-3, with D perhaps matching TRBD1 (5 bases). Germline V gene sequence: CDR1 SEHNR, CDR2 FQNEAQ (reference sequence). This CDR3 has 13 residues. Trimming left V 10 bases short and J 3 bases short, with 13 bases between. This CDR3 is CATQGSGGNTIYF. As DNA, the CDR3 is TGTGCCACTCAGGGATCGGGTGGAAACACCATATATTTT.

This rearrangement joins TRBV6-5 to TRBJ1-1, with D uncertain. V gave up 2 bases and J gave up 1 base, with 5 bases separating them. The CDR3 has 13 amino acids. CDR1 and CDR2 from the germline V gene are MNHEY and SVGAGI. CDR3 sequence: CASSYQRNTEAFF. DNA for the CDR3: TGTGCCAGCAGTTACCAGAGGAACACTGAAGCTTTCTTT.

This chain joins TRBV6-6 and TRBJ1-4; D gene uncertain. This CDR3 has 15 amino acids. In germline, CDR1 is MNHNY, CDR2 SVGAGI (reference sequence). The V and J ends lost 5 bases and 6 bases respectively, with 16 bases between them. The CDR3 region has the DNA TGTGCCAGCAGTATCCATCTGCTTCTGGATGAAAAACTGTTTTTT. It yields the protein CASSIHLLLDEKLFF.

The chain has TRBV10-3 and TRBJ2-7, with 7 bases fitting TRBD1. This CDR3 has 13 residues. Germline lookup yields CDR1 ENHRY and CDR2 SYGVKD. The J segment lost 1 base and the V segment lost 8 bases, leaving 5 bases of the junction unmatched. CDR3 residues: CAIRADRSYEQYF. CDR3 nucleotides: TGTGCCATCCGGGCGGACAGGTCCTACGAGCAGTACTTC.

This chain links TRBV19 with TRBJ2-2; D is perhaps TRBD1 (5 bases). The CDR3 length is 15 residues. Germline V gives CDR1 LNHDA, CDR2 SQIVND (reference sequence). Trimming took off 3 bases at V and 1 base at J, with 9 bases between the two ends. CDR3 sequence (DNA): TGTGCCAGTAGTATGGCCCAGGGGAACACCGGGGAGCTGTTTTTT. It yields the protein CASSMAQGNTGELFF.

V gene TRBV15 combines with J gene TRBJ2-1, with a possible D match to TRBD2 (5 bases). The CDR3 is 15 residues long. Deletions cut 1 base from V and 10 bases from J, with 17 bases between. Germline V lookup: CDR1 LNHNV, CDR2 YYDKDF (reference sequence). The CDR3 DNA follows: TGTGCCACCAGCAGAGTACGGACTGCTAGTGAAGAGCAGTTCTTC. As protein: CATSRVRTASEEQFF.

As concerns this clone: The junction and the germline gene differ at one end; a read error may be behind it. The chain carries TRBV7-7 and TRBJ2-5; the D gene is possibly TRBD2 (5 bases). This CDR3 is built from 14 residues. CDR1 SSHAT and CDR2 FNYEAQ come from the germline V gene (reference sequence). The CDR3 loop reads CASSVGSGGETQYF. CDR3 DNA: TGTGCTAGCAGCGTCGGTTCGGGCGGGGAGACCCAGTACTTC.

The chain couples TRBV11-2 to TRBJ2-2; 8 bases are a match to TRBD1. Germline trimming cut 6 bases from V and 7 bases from J; bases unmatched to any gene: 10. The CDR3 spans 15 residues. Germline V CDR1 and CDR2: SGHAT, FQNNGV. The CDR3 is CASSFGQGRYGELFF. The CDR3 DNA reads as TGTGCCAGCAGTTTTGGACAGGGTCGATACGGGGAGCTGTTTTTT. Supplemented by reference TRBV11-2 and TRBJ2-2, the full variable domain reads EAGVAQSPRYKIIEKRQSVAFWCNPISGHATLYWYQQILGQGPKLLIQFQNNGVVDDSQLPKDRFSAERLKGVDSTLKIQPAKLEDSAVYLCASSFGQGRYGELFFGEGSRLTVL.

This sequence joins TRBV28 and TRBJ2-7; 7 bases align to TRBD2. Germline CDR1 MDHEN, CDR2 SYDVKM. With V trimmed by 5 bases and J by 5 bases, 9 bases remained unmatched. The CDR3 runs 14 residues. CDR3 sequence reads: CASSRWEGSHEQYF. CDR3 bases: TGTGCCAGCAGTCGATGGGAGGGATCACACGAGCAGTACTTC.

V and J are TRBV10-3 and TRBJ2-5; D perhaps matches TRBD1 (5 bases). This CDR3 spans 13 amino acids. From germline, CDR1 is ENHRY and CDR2 SYGVKD. V lost 5 bases to trimming and J lost 2 bases, with 9 bases between them. The CDR3 protein is CAISPTVQETQYF. As DNA, the CDR3 is TGTGCCATCAGTCCGACAGTACAAGAGACCCAGTACTTC.

This chain links TRBV27 with TRBJ2-6; D may match TRBD1 or TRBD2 (5 bases each). Germline CDR1 MNHEY, CDR2 SMNVEV (reference sequence). The CDR3 consists of 15 residues. V was pared by 8 bases and J by 2 bases, with 13 bases between. The CDR3 coding sequence is TGTGCCAGCGGGGACGGCCTAACTGGGGCCAACGTCCTGACTTTC. Amino acids: CASGDGLTGANVLTF.

The chain combines TRBV7-9 with TRBJ2-2; TRBD1 might be the D (7 bases). V lost 3 bases to trimming and J lost 0 bases, with 11 bases between them. Germline V lookup: CDR1 SEHNR, CDR2 FQNEAQ (reference sequence). The CDR3 extends over 16 amino acids. CDR3 bases: TGTGCCAGCAGCTTCGGCAGGGGGGCGAACACCGGGGAGCTGTTTTTT. Its translation: CASSFGRGANTGELFF. Filled out from reference TRBV7-9 and TRBJ2-2, the complete variable domain reads DTGVSQNPRHKITKRGQNVTFRCDPISEHNRLYWYRQTLGQGPEFLTYFQNEAQLEKSRLLSDRFSAERPKGSFSTLEIQRTEQGDSAMYLCASSFGRGANTGELFFGEGSRLTVL.

The chain joins TRBV7-2 to TRBJ1-5; unclear D gene. V lost 3 bases to trimming and J lost 4 bases, with 16 bases between them. Germline V lookup: CDR1 SGHTA, CDR2 FQGNSA. CDR3 length: 16 amino acids. Written as DNA, the CDR3 is TGTGCCAGCAGCTTGCCCGGGCCCCTAGGAAATCAGCCCCAGCATTTT. Encoded protein: CASSLPGPLGNQPQHF.

The V call is TRBV30, the J call TRBJ1-6; D gene unclear. This CDR3 is 11 amino acids long. Trimming pared 0 bases from V and 9 bases from J, leaving 3 bases between. The germline CDR1 and CDR2 sequences are GTSNPN and SVGIG (reference sequence). The CDR3 sequence is CAWSVGSPLHF. As DNA, the CDR3 is TGTGCCTGGAGTGTGGGTTCACCCCTCCACTTT.

The chain is built from TRBV6-1 and TRBJ2-1; TRBD2 matches at 7 bases. The CDR3 has 13 amino acids. After removal of 3 bases from V and 5 bases from J, the junction contained 1 base not matched to a gene. CDR1 MNHNS and CDR2 SASEGT come from the germline V gene. As DNA, the CDR3 is TGTGCCAGCAGTGAGGGAGGGCACAATGAGCAGTTCTTC. Translated, it gives CASSEGGHNEQFF.